This T cell receptor beta chain was identified in a study of T cell responses to AZD1222 COVID-19 vaccine. General study results and limits: The donor cohort was predominantly white British with a female majority, and clonal diversity may have been underestimated. No day 14 peak samples; only post-peak repertoires were characterized.

Comments on this clone: Its antigen is not identified.

This CDR3 region has 15 residues. Germline CDR1 reads SGHTA; CDR2 reads FQGNSA. Trimming stripped 7 bases from V and 4 bases from J, with 18 bases between. Produced via immunoSEQ multiplex PCR; TCRdb's table is partial and in-frame only. The sample lists 110,000 to 150,000 clones, around nine tenths occurring once. This chain links TRBV7-2 with TRBJ2-3; D is undetermined. Sequenced here: peripheral blood, sampled on day 0 of AZD1222 vaccination. This clonotype was obtained from an adult in good health. The CDR3 nucleotides are TGTGCCAGCACCCCCCGGGCCATTACGGCAGATACGCAGTATTTT. Translation: CASTPRAITADTQYF.